These 29 T cell receptor beta chains share one sample of origin, sequenced in a study of blood T cells in healthy people across ages. The use of a sample-barcoded 5' primer and a J-beta primer mix characterized a second PCR of about 7 to 12 cycles. TCRdb analysed the 5' RACE reads with MiXCR anew, one entry per CDR3 protein. The sample contains 600,000 to 1,000,000 distinct CDR3 sequences, 25% of which appear only once. These data also featured in a second study, about T cells of mothers and their children.

The sequenced sample was blood. The source is a boy aged 5-17 years in good health.

V and J are TRBV6-6 and TRBJ1-2; D unclear. Per the germline V gene, CDR1 is MNHNY and CDR2 is SVGAGI (reference sequence). V gave up 0 bases and J gave up 0 bases, with 8 bases separating them. This CDR3 spans 15 amino acids. CDR3 nucleotides: TGTGCCAGCAGTTACTCGAACAGAGCTAACTATGGCTACACCTTC. Protein sequence: CASSYSNRANYGYTF.

The gene calls are TRBV28 and TRBJ2-3; D gene uncertain. The CDR3 extends over 14 amino acids. V was pared by 6 bases and J by 3 bases, with 13 bases between. CDR1 MDHEN and CDR2 SYDVKM come from the germline V gene. The CDR3 sequence is CASSPPYLTDTQYF. CDR3 DNA sequence: TGTGCCAGCAGCCCACCCTACTTAACAGATACGCAGTATTTT. The full variable domain, its missing parts supplied by reference TRBV28 and TRBJ2-3, is DVKVTQSSRYLVKRTGEKVFLECVQDMDHENMFWYRQDPGLGLRLIYFSYDVKMKEKGDIPEGYSVSREKKERFSLILESASTNQTSMYLCASSPPYLTDTQYFGPGTRLTVL.

Only one count was recorded for this clonotype. The rearrangement uses TRBV18 and TRBJ2-1; 10 bases match TRBD1. This CDR3 has 15 residues. J gave up 3 bases and V 3 bases, and 2 bases lay outside the gene matches. The germline gives CDR1 KGHSH, CDR2 LQKENI. CDR3 DNA: TGTGCCAGCTCACCGGGACAGGGGAACTACAATGAGCAGTTCTTC. Its translation is CASSPGQGNYNEQFF.

The V call is TRBV5-1, the J call TRBJ2-1; tentatively, D is TRBD1 (6 bases). Germline assignment: CDR1 SGHRS and CDR2 YFSETQ. The ends were cut back, 4 bases at V and 0 bases at J, with 17 bases in the middle. The CDR3 sequence is 17 residues long. CDR3 in DNA: TGCGCCAGCAGCCCTGGGCCGACAGGAAACTCCTACAATGAGCAGTTCTTC. The encoded protein is CASSPGPTGNSYNEQFF.

This clonotype was counted ten times or more. The chain combines TRBV4-3 with TRBJ1-4, with D tentatively TRBD1 (5 bases). Looked up from germline, CDR1 is LGHNA and CDR2 is YSLEER. V lost 4 bases, J lost 7 bases, and 13 bases lay in between. The length of the CDR3 is 14 residues. In DNA form, the CDR3 reads TGCGCCAGCAGCCTCGCAGGGAGGGGTGAAAAACTGTTTTTT. It codes for CASSLAGRGEKLFF.

V is TRBV15 and J is TRBJ2-4, with D possibly being TRBD1 (6 bases). Between the trimmed V and J ends, which lost 0 bases and 8 bases, there was a span of 23 bases. Germline loops: CDR1 LNHNV, CDR2 YYDKDF (reference sequence). The CDR3 is 18 residues long. In DNA, the CDR3 is TGTGCCACCAGCAGAGATACTTTGGACAGCCCTAGCATGTACATTCAGTACTTC. This gives the protein CATSRDTLDSPSMYIQYF.

Only a few counts were recorded for this clonotype. This chain links TRBV5-1 with TRBJ1-4; tentatively, D is TRBD1 (6 bases). CDR1 is SGHRS and CDR2 is YFSETQ in the germline V gene. Trimming removed 2 bases from V and 7 bases from J, with 12 bases in between. CDR3 length: 14 amino acids. The CDR3 here is CASSFTGLGEKLFF. Written as DNA, the CDR3 is TGCGCCAGCAGCTTTACAGGGTTGGGTGAAAAACTGTTTTTT.

This chain uses TRBV13 with TRBJ2-5, with D perhaps assigned TRBD1 or TRBD2 (5 bases each). V was pared by 5 bases and J by 0 bases, with 10 bases between. This CDR3 has 14 amino acids. Germline V gene lookup returns CDR1 PRHDT and CDR2 FYEKMQ (reference sequence). The CDR3 is CASSIRGHQETQYF. The CDR3, as DNA: TGTGCCAGCAGCATCCGGGGACACCAAGAGACCCAGTACTTC.

The rearrangement links TRBV9 to TRBJ2-2; D gene ambiguous. The CDR3 extends over 12 amino acids. The V gene lost 1 base and the J gene lost 5 bases, with 3 bases spanning the gap. The germline gives CDR1 SGDLS, CDR2 YYNGEE. CDR3 bases: TGTGCCAGCAGCGTATTAACCGGGGAGCTGTTTTTT. Amino acids: CASSVLTGELFF. Full variable domain (outside the CDR3, taken from reference TRBV9 and TRBJ2-2): DSGVTQTPKHLITATGQRVTLRCSPRSGDLSVYWYQQSLDQGLQFLIQYYNGEERAKGNILERFSAQQFPDLHSELNLSSLELGDSALYFCASSVLTGELFFGEGSRLTVL.

The chain couples TRBV10-3 to TRBJ2-3; D perhaps matches TRBD1 (6 bases). CDR1 and CDR2 (germline): ENHRY, SYGVKD. Deletions cut 0 bases from V and 0 bases from J, with 7 bases between. The CDR3 runs to 15 residues. In nucleotides, the CDR3 is TGTGCCATCAGTGAGTCGGGGGCTAGCACAGATACGCAGTATTTT. Translated: CAISESGASTDTQYF.

This clonotype was recorded a few times. The gene calls are TRBV7-9 and TRBJ1-1; the D is unclear. CDR3 size: 15 residues. Germline assignment: CDR1 SEHNR and CDR2 FQNEAQ (reference sequence). The ends were cut back, 3 bases at V and 3 bases at J, with 14 bases in the middle. The chain's CDR3 is CASSLRSGRDTEAFF. DNA of the CDR3: TGTGCCAGCAGCTTGCGTTCTGGGAGAGACACTGAAGCTTTCTTT. Drawing the rest from reference TRBV7-9 and TRBJ1-1, the complete variable domain is DTGVSQNPRHKITKRGQNVTFRCDPISEHNRLYWYRQTLGQGPEFLTYFQNEAQLEKSRLLSDRFSAERPKGSFSTLEIQRTEQGDSAMYLCASSLRSGRDTEAFFGQGTRLTVV.

The J gene is TRBJ2-6, the V gene TRBV15; maybe TRBD1 (6 bases). The CDR3 has 19 residues. Trimming stripped 0 bases from V and 0 bases from J, with 15 bases between. In germline, CDR1 is LNHNV, CDR2 YYDKDF (reference sequence). DNA of the CDR3: TGTGCCACCAGCAGAGATGTTACAGGGTTGTTCTCTGGGGCCAACGTCCTGACTTTC. Amino acid sequence: CATSRDVTGLFSGANVLTF.

The chain joins TRBV28 to TRBJ1-1; D possibly corresponds to TRBD1 (6 bases). The V gene's germline CDR1 is MDHEN and CDR2 SYDVKM. This CDR3 is built from 18 residues. V was shortened by 5 bases and J by 3 bases, with 25 bases between the two germline ends. This CDR3 is CASSPAFRGANADTEAFF. The CDR3 DNA reads TGTGCCAGCAGTCCCGCTTTCCGGGGGGCGAACGCCGACACTGAAGCTTTCTTT.

The rearrangement links TRBV7-2 to TRBJ2-2; the D gene is possibly TRBD2 (5 bases). V was pared by 5 bases and J by 0 bases, with 13 bases between. CDR1 is SGHTA, CDR2 FQGNSA, per germline. The length of the CDR3 is 16 residues. CDR3 residues: CASSPAGVSNTGELFF. In nucleotides, the CDR3 is TGTGCCAGCAGCCCCGCGGGCGTATCGAACACCGGGGAGCTGTTTTTT.

This sequence joins TRBV5-1 and TRBJ2-7; 8 bases match TRBD1. The CDR3 consists of 16 residues. After removal of 3 bases from V and 3 bases from J, the junction contained 11 bases not matched to a gene. The germline gives CDR1 SGHRS, CDR2 YFSETQ. Written as DNA, the CDR3 is TGCGCCAGCAGCTCACATGACTCAGGGGGCGGCTACGAGCAGTACTTC. Amino acid sequence: CASSSHDSGGGYEQYF.

The chain links TRBV29-1 to TRBJ2-1; 11 bases fit TRBD2. The trim removed 2 bases at V and 9 bases at J, leaving 6 bases unmatched. From germline, CDR1 is SQVTM and CDR2 ANQGSEA. The CDR3 contains 14 residues. The CDR3 DNA sequence: TGCAGCGTTGAAATAGCGGGGGGGCTTCTTGAGCAGTTCTTC. Translating gives CSVEIAGGLLEQFF.

V gene TRBV20-1 combines with J gene TRBJ2-3; 9 bases line up with TRBD2. Germline-derived CDR1 and CDR2 are DFQATT and SNEGSKA (reference sequence). The J segment lost 2 bases and the V segment lost 0 bases, leaving 3 bases of the junction unmatched. The CDR3 has 15 residues. The CDR3 is CSAREGTSNTDTQYF. The CDR3 DNA sequence: TGCAGTGCTAGAGAAGGGACTAGCAACACAGATACGCAGTATTTT.

The chain links TRBV20-1 to TRBJ2-1, with a weak D call TRBD1 (6 bases). The CDR3 runs to 17 residues. Trimming shortened V by 6 bases and J by 2 bases, and 23 bases separated the two germline ends. The germline gives CDR1 DFQATT, CDR2 SNEGSKA (reference sequence). The CDR3 loop is CSAVGQGERLAYNEQFF. The CDR3 DNA is TGCAGTGCCGTGGGACAAGGCGAACGCCTAGCCTACAATGAGCAGTTCTTC.

This chain uses TRBV20-1 with TRBJ1-2, with D hard to call. V was trimmed by 1 base and J by 3 bases, leaving 9 bases between them. From germline, CDR1 is DFQATT and CDR2 SNEGSKA (reference sequence). The CDR3 extends over 13 amino acids. Here the CDR3 reads CSARAGRDYGYTF. In nucleotides, the CDR3 is TGCAGTGCTAGAGCAGGTAGAGACTATGGCTACACCTTC.

CDR3 sequence (DNA): TGTGCCAGCAGCTTACGGCGGGAGGCTTACAATGAGCAGTTCTTC. Translation gives CASSLRREAYNEQFF. The rearrangement joins TRBV7-3 to TRBJ2-1, with TRBD2 matching over 8 bases. The CDR3 is 15 amino acids. V shed 2 bases, J shed 4 bases, and the junction held 4 bases outside the gene matches. Germline CDR1 reads SGHTA; CDR2 reads FQGTGA.

Only a few counts were recorded for this clonotype. The chain links TRBV7-8 to TRBJ2-1; D remains unclear. The J call may not be correct, given that the DNA end is closer to TRBJ2-7. The CDR3 totals 15 residues. Germline V gives CDR1 SGHVS, CDR2 FQNEAQ. CDR3 protein: CASSSRTSKNYEQYF. In DNA form, the CDR3 reads TGTGCCAGCAGCAGCCGGACGTCAAAGAACTACGAGCAGTACTTC.

The chain carries TRBV4-2 and TRBJ1-2, with D tentatively TRBD1 (6 bases). The CDR3 has 15 residues. V dropped 1 base and J dropped 5 bases, with 14 bases sitting between them. Germline V gene lookup returns CDR1 LGHNA and CDR2 YNFKEQ. DNA of the CDR3: TGTGCCAGCAGCCAAGGGACAGAGCAGATGTATGGCTACACCTTC. It translates to CASSQGTEQMYGYTF.

This chain connects TRBV27 to TRBJ2-7; 8 bases map to TRBD2. Trimming took 5 bases from V and 3 from J; bases not matched to a gene: 6. The CDR3 has 14 amino acids. CDR1 MNHEY and CDR2 SMNVEV come from the germline V gene (reference sequence). The CDR3 DNA reads TGTGCCAGCAGTCGAACTAGCGGATTCTACGAGCAGTACTTC. Translated, it gives CASSRTSGFYEQYF.

In its sample, this clonotype was seen a few times. V and J are TRBV7-9 and TRBJ1-2; 7 bases agree with TRBD1. Germline assignment: CDR1 SEHNR and CDR2 FQNEAQ (reference sequence). The CDR3 covers 16 residues. Trimming removed 5 bases from V and 0 bases from J; junction bases left unmatched: 9. Here the CDR3 reads CASSPPGTAPNYGYTF. The DNA of the CDR3 is TGTGCCAGCAGCCCCCCCGGGACAGCCCCTAACTATGGCTACACCTTC.

This clonotype was recorded at least ten times. V is TRBV28 and J is TRBJ2-5; D not resolved. The CDR3 is 13 amino acids. V gave up 3 bases and J gave up 3 bases, with 8 bases separating them. Germline V gives CDR1 MDHEN, CDR2 SYDVKM. In DNA form, the CDR3 reads TGTGCCAGCAGTTTTACAAGGGAAGAGACCCAGTACTTC. Encoded protein: CASSFTREETQYF.

This clonotype came up a few times. The chain uses TRBV3-1 and TRBJ2-7; TRBD1 is a possible D gene (6 bases). The CDR3 is 13 amino acids. Germline lookup yields CDR1 LGHDT and CDR2 YNNKEL (reference sequence). V was trimmed by 7 bases and J by 4 bases, leaving 14 bases between them. The CDR3 DNA is TGTGCCAGCACCCCAAGTCAGGGGTACGAGCAGTACTTC. This translates into CASTPSQGYEQYF.

The genes are TRBV29-1 and TRBJ2-3, with D perhaps TRBD2 (6 bases). Between the trimmed V and J ends, which lost 6 bases and 2 bases, there was a span of 12 bases. The germline gives CDR1 SQVTM, CDR2 ANQGSEA. The CDR3 runs to 13 residues. The CDR3 DNA follows: TGCAGCGTATCGGGACTCTACACAGATACGCAGTATTTT. This sequence encodes CSVSGLYTDTQYF.

This clonotype was detected a few times. CDR3 in amino acids: CASSAKARQRTDTQYF. In DNA, the CDR3 is TGTGCCAGCAGCGCAAAAGCCCGGCAGCGCACAGATACGCAGTATTTT. This chain links TRBV7-9 with TRBJ2-3; D remains unclear. Germline V gene data show CDR1 as SEHNR and CDR2 as FQNEAQ (reference sequence). V lost 5 bases and J lost 1, with 16 bases in between. The CDR3 has 16 residues. The variable domain in full, with the rest retrieved from reference TRBV7-9 and TRBJ2-3, is DTGVSQNPRHKITKRGQNVTFRCDPISEHNRLYWYRQTLGQGPEFLTYFQNEAQLEKSRLLSDRFSAERPKGSFSTLEIQRTEQGDSAMYLCASSAKARQRTDTQYFGPGTRLTVL.

The chain recombines TRBV3-1 with TRBJ1-1; D is uncertain. The CDR3 length is 15 residues. Looked up from germline, CDR1 is LGHDT and CDR2 is YNNKEL (reference sequence). V was cut by 4 bases and J by 4 bases, with 16 bases left in between. The CDR3 loop reads CASSRTTAGSTEAFF. The CDR3 region has the DNA TGTGCCAGCAGCCGAACGACGGCCGGGAGCACTGAAGCTTTCTTT.